The entry below gives a single T cell receptor (beta chain) sequence along with its context. Its matching antigen is unknown. Germline CDR1 and CDR2: MNHEY and SVGAGI. There are 16 residues in the CDR3. V was clipped by 0 bases and J by 1 base; unmatched bases: 3. This record comes from a study of OX40 agonist ivuxolimab in advanced cancers. Looking at the study overall: Each dose-escalation patient presented with hepatocellular carcinoma, melanoma, renal cell or head and neck cancer. Eligibility admitted prior anti-PD-1, anti-PD-L1 or anti-CTLA-4 therapy; roughly 37% had some.

Some clones are missing from TCRdb's copy, which holds only in-frame ones; the method was immunoSEQ multiplex PCR. The sample records tens of thousands of clones, around 89% being singletons. General study findings and limits: Clonal expansion in partial responders at 0.1-3.0 mg/kg ranked among the lowest. At 0.1 to 3.0 mg/kg, clonal expansion of CD4+ and CD8+ blood T cells had occurred by week 6.

This specimen consisted of CD4+ or CD8+ T cells sorted from blood, obtained in a trial of the OX40 agonist ivuxolimab. The sequence was obtained from an adult with an advanced solid tumor such as melanoma, head and neck, liver or kidney cancer. The genes are TRBV6-5 and TRBJ2-5, with 9 bases identical to TRBD2. This CDR3 is CASSYSRAGGQETQYF. CDR3 coding DNA: TGTGCCAGCAGTTACTCGCGAGCGGGGGGCCAAGAGACCCAGTACTTC.